This T cell receptor beta chain was recovered during a study of T cell responses to AZD1222 COVID-19 vaccine. Study-wide results and caveats: Clonal diversity was possibly underestimated; the donors were predominantly white British and more often female. Spike-wide vaccine-associated CD4 TCRs dominated at 160-218 and 743-854. Recipients of two AZD1222 doses showed rising Spike-specific TCR breadth and depth.

Second-dose schedules of about 4 or about 12 weeks were combined. The CDR3 has 15 amino acids. V shed 0 bases and J shed 1 base, with 9 bases lying between them. The germline V gene encodes CDR1 MDHEN and CDR2 SYDVKM. As for this clone: As yet, its antigen is unknown.

TCRdb's table, derived via immunoSEQ multiplex PCR, lists solely in-frame clones and lacks some. The repertoire holds about 130,000 clones, with approximately 95% as singletons. The source was peripheral blood, collected 28 days after the second AZD1222 dose. The chain joins TRBV28 to TRBJ2-5, with D possibly TRBD1 on 6 matching bases. The source is an adult who received the AZD1222 COVID-19 vaccine. The CDR3: CASSLWRGSQETQYF. Here the CDR3 DNA reads TGTGCCAGCAGTTTATGGAGGGGGTCCCAAGAGACCCAGTACTTC.